This T cell receptor beta chain was sequenced during a study of human T cells and chemical hapten exposure. Study-level background: Small pooled library volume differences mainly caused per-sample TCR yield variation. Broader study findings: The number of TCRs over 1 in 1000 frequency stayed unchanged after DPC.

In the library, unique molecular identifiers were attached to individual cDNA molecules. TCRdb re-called the 5' RACE reads through MiXCR, storing one row per CDR3 protein. The table shows more than 140,000 distinct CDR3 sequences, with about 4.3% occurring only once. Extraction of total RNA was performed on unfractionated whole blood. CDR1 is MDHEN, CDR2 SYDVKM, per germline. CDR3 size: 13 residues. Trimming took 5 bases from V and 12 from J; bases not matched to a gene: 7. This clonotype was recorded a few times. The antigen remains unidentified. The V call is TRBV28, the J call TRBJ1-1, with TRBD1 identical over 12 bases. The receptor was isolated from a female donor in good health. The CDR3 DNA is TGTGCCAGCAGTCCTCCGGGACAGGGGGCGTCTTTCTTT. This sequence encodes CASSPPGQGASFF.